This T cell receptor (beta chain) was identified during a study of shared clonotypes between healthy human individuals. Study details: Donors consisted of a couple of women and three men between 18 and 49. Study conclusions and caveats: Roughly 5% of naive CD4 clonotypes were common to a handful of donors.

Method: immunoSEQ multiplex PCR; TCRdb's copy keeps in-frame clones and lacks some. This repertoire shows about 580,000 clones, more than 95% found once; its top ten account for 0.3%. The CDR3 has 14 amino acids. The V and J ends lost 4 bases and 1 base respectively, with 10 bases between them. Per the germline V gene, CDR1 is ENHRY and CDR2 is SYGVKD. Terminally differentiated effector memory CD45RA+ cells were excluded from the naive CD8 cells, which were CD45RO-negative and positively selected for CCR7. Donors, without exception, were Caucasian adults residing in Nashville, Tennessee. On this clone: As yet, its antigen is unknown.

Sequenced material: naive CD8+ T cells sorted from blood. This TCR was recovered from a man aged 25 to 40 in good health. J is TRBJ2-5 and V is TRBV10-3; D gene uncertain. The CDR3 sequence: CAISGYASQETQYF. CDR3 nucleotides: TGTGCCATCAGTGGGTACGCAAGCCAAGAGACCCAGTACTTC.